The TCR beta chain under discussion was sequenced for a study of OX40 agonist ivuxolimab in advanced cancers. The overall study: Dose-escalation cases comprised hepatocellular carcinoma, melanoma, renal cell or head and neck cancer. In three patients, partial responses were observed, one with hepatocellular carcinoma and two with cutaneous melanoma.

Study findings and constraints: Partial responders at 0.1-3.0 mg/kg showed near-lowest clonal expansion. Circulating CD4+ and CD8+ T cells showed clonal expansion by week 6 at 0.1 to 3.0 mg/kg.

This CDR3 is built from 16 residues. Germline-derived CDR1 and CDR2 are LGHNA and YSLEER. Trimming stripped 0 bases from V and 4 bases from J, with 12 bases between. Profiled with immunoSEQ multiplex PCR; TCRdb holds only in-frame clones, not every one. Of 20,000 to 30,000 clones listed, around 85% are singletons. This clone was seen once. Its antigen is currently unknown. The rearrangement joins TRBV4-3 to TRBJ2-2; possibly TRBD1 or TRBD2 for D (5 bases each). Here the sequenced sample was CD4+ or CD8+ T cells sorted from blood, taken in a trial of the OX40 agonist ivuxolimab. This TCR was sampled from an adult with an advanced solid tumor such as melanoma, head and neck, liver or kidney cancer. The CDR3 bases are TGCGCCAGCAGCCAAGATCCAGGGAGCGTCACCGGGGAGCTGTTTTTT. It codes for CASSQDPGSVTGELFF.